The 18 T cell receptor beta chains below come from one sample, sequenced in a study of tumor and adjacent non-tumor tissue in lung cancer. Three rounds of nested PCR, following a modified ARM-PCR protocol, produced the TCRbeta library. One entry per CDR3 protein, called by TCRdb with MiXCR from the multiplex PCR reads. The data contain 120,000 or so distinct CDR3 sequences, under 90% of them singletons. No cell sorting was done before RNA was extracted from the tissue. Input material: lung tumor tissue. The receptor source for this set is a man aged 65-85 years with non-small cell lung cancer.

Notes on this clonotype: A read error may account for a junction end that differs from germline. The V and J genes are TRBV19 and TRBJ1-2; possible D gene TRBD1, 6 bases. The CDR3 contains 13 residues. The germline gives CDR1 LNHDA, CDR2 SQIVND (reference sequence). The CDR3 coding sequence is TGTGTCAGTAGTATTCTGGGGGCTTCTGGCTACACCTTC. Translating it yields CVSSILGASGYTF.

CDR3 coding DNA: TGTGCCAACTGGCTCCCCGGGGCACCCTATGGCTACACCTTC. It codes for CANWLPGAPYGYTF. V usage is TRBV28 and J usage is TRBJ1-2, with D tentatively TRBD1 (5 bases). The germline gives CDR1 MDHEN, CDR2 SYDVKM. CDR3 length: 14 amino acids. Trimming took off 10 bases at V and 4 bases at J, with 19 bases between the two ends.

V usage is TRBV29-1 and J usage is TRBJ2-5, with D tentatively TRBD2 (7 bases). The CDR3 is 15 residues long. The germline gives CDR1 SQVTM, CDR2 ANQGSEA. Trimming took off 8 bases at V and 5 bases at J, with 24 bases between the two ends. The CDR3 loop is CSMDGLGGGKETQYF. The CDR3 DNA sequence: TGCAGCATGGATGGACTAGGGGGGGGTAAGGAGACCCAGTACTTC. Filled out from reference TRBV29-1 and TRBJ2-5, the complete variable domain reads SAVISQKPSRDICQRGTSLTIQCQVDSQVTMMFWYRQQPGQSLTLIATANQGSEATYESGFVIDKFPISRPNLTFSTLTVSNMSPEDSSIYLCSMDGLGGGKETQYFGPGTRLLVL.

In regard to this clonotype: This likely comes from a read error, as the CDR3 has no conserved phenylalanine or tryptophan at its end. This chain's CDR3 is CCAKPYHQTGQETQYS. The DNA of the CDR3 is TGCTGCGCCAAGCCCTACCACCAGACAGGTCAAGAGACCCAGTACTCC. The V gene is TRBV29-1, the J gene TRBJ2-5; maybe TRBD1 (6 bases). The V gene's germline CDR1 is SQVTM and CDR2 ANQGSEA. This CDR3 comprises 16 residues.

Comment on this clonotype: A clone one base away is much larger, so this may be a read error. The rearrangement joins TRBV29-1 to TRBJ2-3; TRBD2 aligns across 9 bases. The CDR3 has 15 residues. Germline CDR1 and CDR2: SQVTM and ANQGSEA. The CDR3 loop reads CSVNTLAGSTDMQYF. The CDR3, as DNA: TGCAGCGTCAATACCCTAGCGGGAAGCACAGATATGCAGTATTTT.

This clonotype was counted between two and nine times. The rearrangement links TRBV4-3 to TRBJ1-2, with TRBD1 as a possible D gene (5 bases). Germline lookup yields CDR1 LGHNA and CDR2 YSLEER. The CDR3 runs 13 residues. V lost 10 bases and J lost 5, with 17 bases in between. CDR3 coding DNA: TGCGCCAACAGTCAAGGGGCGGCATATGGCTACACCTTC. Protein: CANSQGAAYGYTF.

Regarding this clonotype: This could be a read error, since a much larger clone is one nucleotide away. The chain recombines TRBV27 with TRBJ1-4, with 7 bases aligning to TRBD1. The CDR3 is 16 residues long. V shed 5 bases, J shed 3 bases, and the junction held 9 bases outside the gene matches. Looked up from germline, CDR1 is MNHEY and CDR2 is SMNVEV (reference sequence). The CDR3 DNA is TGTGCCAGCAGTCCAGTACAGGGGAGGTCTAATGAAAAACTGTTTTTT. Its protein product is CASSPVQGRSNEKLFF. Looking up the rest from reference TRBV27 and TRBJ1-4 gives the full variable domain: EAQVTQNPRYLITVTGKKLTVTCSQNMNHEYMSWYRQDPGLGLRQIYYSMNVEVTDKGDVPEGYKVSRKEKRNFPLILESPSPNQTSLYFCASSPVQGRSNEKLFFGSGTQLSVL.

This clonotype was seen ten or more times. The rearrangement joins TRBV29-1 to TRBJ2-7, with 9 bases fitting TRBD1. J lost 2 bases, V lost 4 bases, and 6 bases had no gene match. This CDR3 is 14 amino acids long. Germline V gene sequence: CDR1 SQVTM, CDR2 ANQGSEA. Written as DNA, the CDR3 is TGCAGCGTTGCGGGGACAGGGTCGCCCTACGAGCAGTACTTC. Its translation: CSVAGTGSPYEQYF.

A word on this clonotype: Here the CDR3 omits its conserved ending phenylalanine or tryptophan, so a read error is the likely source. CDR3 in amino acids: CASSTRVEATGQPQHL. The CDR3 nucleotides read TGTGCAAGCAGTACCCGGGTGGAGGCAACGGGTCAGCCCCAGCATCTT. The V gene is TRBV6-5, the J gene TRBJ1-5, with D hard to call. Germline CDR1 reads MNHEY; CDR2 reads SVGAGI. The CDR3 sequence is 16 residues long.

This clonotype was recorded many times. The genes are TRBV5-8 and TRBJ2-1; D is unresolved. From germline, CDR1 is SGHTS and CDR2 YDEGEE. Trimming cost V 6 bases and J 8 bases, with 15 bases left between them. The CDR3 consists of 13 residues. CDR3 nucleotides: TGTGCCAGCACCTTATTTAACCTGGATGAGCAGTTCTTC. It is translated as CASTLFNLDEQFF.

This clonotype was observed a single time. Its ends do not fully match the called genes, so a read error is possible. This chain links TRBV20-1 with TRBJ2-3; 8 bases fit TRBD2. Germline V gene data show CDR1 as DFQATT and CDR2 as SNEGSKA (reference sequence). The CDR3 runs to 16 residues. Here the CDR3 reads CSGRGENGGVTGTQYF. CDR3 DNA: TGCAGTGGCCGAGGGGAAAACGGGGGGGTCACAGGTACGCAGTATTTT.

For this clonotype: Likely a read error: the CDR3 ends without its conserved phenylalanine or tryptophan. The rearrangement links TRBV10-3 to TRBJ2-7, with a possible D match to TRBD1 (6 bases). CDR1 and CDR2 (germline): ENHRY, SYGVKD. The CDR3 has 15 residues. V was trimmed by 4 bases and J by 7 bases, leaving 20 bases between them. This CDR3 reads CAISGTSGAGKEQYS. The CDR3 coding sequence is TGTGCCATCAGTGGTACTTCAGGGGCCGGGAAGGAGCAGTACTCC.

The chain uses TRBV13 and TRBJ2-7, with D perhaps matching TRBD1 or TRBD2 (5 bases each). Between the trimmed V and J ends, which lost 4 bases and 5 bases, there was a span of 12 bases. This CDR3 region has 13 residues. Per germline, CDR1 PRHDT and CDR2 FYEKMQ (reference sequence). The CDR3 DNA follows: TGTGCCAGCAGCTCAACTCTGGGGGACGAGCAGTACTTC. It translates to CASSSTLGDEQYF.

A remark on this clonotype: Since a much larger clone is just one base distant, this may be a read error. This sequence joins TRBV30 and TRBJ2-7; D is possibly TRBD1 (6 bases). Germline V CDR1 and CDR2: GTSNPN, SVGIG (reference sequence). V lost 4 bases and J lost 10, with 17 bases in between. The CDR3 has 12 residues. The CDR3 DNA is TGTGCCTGGACAGGGGTTCGTGCCGATCAGTACTTC. This translates into CAWTGVRADQYF.

A remark on this clonotype: One junction end disagrees with the germline gene, perhaps due to a read error. V is TRBV6-6 and J is TRBJ2-3, with 10 bases matching TRBD1. The length of the CDR3 is 17 residues. Germline values: CDR1 MNHNY, CDR2 SVGAGI (reference sequence). The CDR3 loop is CARSYDPDRGRTDTQNF. In DNA form, the CDR3 reads TGTGCCAGAAGTTATGATCCAGACAGGGGGCGCACAGATACGCAGAATTTT.

The rearrangement uses TRBV20-1 and TRBJ1-2; TRBD1 is a possible D gene (6 bases). Germline-derived CDR1 and CDR2 are DFQATT and SNEGSKA (reference sequence). V lost 0 bases and J 4 bases, leaving 15 bases between the germline ends. The CDR3 sequence is 15 residues long. The CDR3 DNA is TGCAGTGCTAGAGATTTAGTTAGGACAGCCTATGGCTACACCTTC. This encodes CSARDLVRTAYGYTF.

Remarks on this clonotype: Compared with germline, one end of the junction differs, possibly owing to a read error. V usage is TRBV11-3 and J usage is TRBJ2-5; D tentatively reads TRBD1 or TRBD2 (5 bases each). This CDR3 spans 14 amino acids. CDR1 is SGHNT and CDR2 is YENEEA in the germline V gene. CDR3 amino acids: CASASGWGWETHYF. The CDR3 coding sequence is TGTGCCAGCGCTTCCGGTTGGGGGTGGGAGACCCATTACTTC.

This clonotype is labeled as medium-sized (0.01 to 0.1%). V is TRBV4-1 and J is TRBJ2-7; the D gene is possibly TRBD1 (6 bases). The length of the CDR3 is 14 residues. V was shortened by 1 base and J by 7 bases, with 14 bases between the two germline ends. Germline values: CDR1 MGHRA, CDR2 YSYEKL. The CDR3 is CASSQGGGSEEQYF. The CDR3 region has the DNA TGCGCCAGCAGCCAAGGAGGGGGTTCTGAAGAGCAGTACTTC.